The clone carrying this TCR beta chain was counted only a few times. Antigen specificity is unknown. The data stem from a study of T cells after yellow fever vaccination. Study as a whole: Fractions of low cell number were prepared using SMART-Seq v4 Ultra Low Input. Whole-study results and caveats: The study re-detected most primary-vaccination clones after the booster (roughly 96% CD4, around 89% CD8). Peak timing came faster in the weaker secondary response, day 5 versus 15. It was a small share of clonotypes that appeared in both CD4 and CD8 compartments.

MiXCR, run by TCRdb on the 5' RACE reads, gives a single entry per CDR3 protein. The sample has 300,000 to 400,000 distinct CDR3 sequences, approximately 13% seen once; the top ten hold approximately 3.3%. The CDR3 loop spans 15 amino acids. J was trimmed by 5 bases and V by 6 bases; bases with no gene match: 9. Germline V gene sequence: CDR1 MGHDK, CDR2 SYGVNS. The sequences come from CD4+ T cells sorted from PBMCs, collected 15 days after the yellow fever booster vaccination. This sequence was found in a man between 18 and 29 years old who received the YFV17D yellow fever vaccine. The rearrangement uses TRBV25-1 and TRBJ1-2; 10 bases line up with TRBD1. CDR3 bases: TGTGCCAGCAGCCCGGCGGACAGGGGGTGGTATGGCTACACCTTC. Its protein is CASSPADRGWYGYTF.